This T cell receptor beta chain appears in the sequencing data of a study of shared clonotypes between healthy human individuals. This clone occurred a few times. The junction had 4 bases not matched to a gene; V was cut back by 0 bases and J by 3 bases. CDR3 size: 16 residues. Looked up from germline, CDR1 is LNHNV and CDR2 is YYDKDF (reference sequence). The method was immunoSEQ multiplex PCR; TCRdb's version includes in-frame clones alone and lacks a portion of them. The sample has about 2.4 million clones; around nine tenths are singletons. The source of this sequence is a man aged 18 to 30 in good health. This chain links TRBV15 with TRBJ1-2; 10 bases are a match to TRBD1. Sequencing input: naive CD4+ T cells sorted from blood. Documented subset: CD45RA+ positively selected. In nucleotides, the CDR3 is TGTGCCACCAGCAGAGATCAGACAGGGGGCGACTATGGCTACACCTTC. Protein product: CATSRDQTGGDYGYTF.